Below, 19 T cell receptor beta chains from the same sample are listed, as sequenced in a study of early T cells in non-severe SARS-CoV-2 infection. Via MiXCR, TCRdb re-called the 5' RACE reads, giving one row per CDR3 protein. The sample records tens of thousands of distinct CDR3 sequences, 9.3% being singletons. The sequenced sample consisted of whole blood. The receptors were sampled from an adult who was a healthcare worker with PCR-confirmed SARS-CoV-2 infection or an uninfected control (not recorded which).

J is TRBJ2-7 and V is TRBV4-2; 9 bases are shared with TRBD1. The CDR3 totals 13 residues. Per the germline V gene, CDR1 is LGHNA and CDR2 is YNFKEQ. Trimming removed 5 bases from V and 9 bases from J; junction bases left unmatched: 8. In nucleotides, the CDR3 is TGTGCCAGCAGCGGGGACAGGGCGGAGGGGCAGTACTTC. Protein sequence: CASSGDRAEGQYF.

This clonotype was detected a few times. The J gene is TRBJ2-3, the V gene TRBV4-1; D may be TRBD2 (6 bases). The V end was cut by 2 bases, the J end by 6 bases, with 15 bases between. The CDR3 runs to 15 residues. CDR1 and CDR2 (germline): MGHRA, YSYEKL. The CDR3 loop reads CASSQFAGRADTQYF. Written as DNA, the CDR3 is TGCGCCAGCAGCCAATTCGCGGGGAGAGCGGATACGCAGTATTTT.

This clonotype has just one count. This chain joins TRBV7-2 and TRBJ2-7; TRBD2 matches at 10 bases. Germline V gene data show CDR1 as SGHTA and CDR2 as FQGNSA. The ends lost 0 bases at V and 0 bases at J; junction bases unmatched: 2. This CDR3 has 16 amino acids. The CDR3, as DNA: TGTGCCAGCAGCTTAGCGACTAGCGGGTCCTCCTACGAGCAGTACTTC. Translated, it gives CASSLATSGSSYEQYF.

This clonotype was recorded a few times. This chain links TRBV3-1 with TRBJ2-1; possible D gene TRBD2, 5 bases. Trimming cost V 1 base and J 6 bases, with 10 bases left between them. The CDR3 length is 14 residues. CDR1 is LGHDT, CDR2 YNNKEL, per germline (reference sequence). CDR3 residues: CASSQGGGSNEQFF. DNA for the CDR3: TGTGCCAGCAGCCAAGGCGGAGGCTCCAATGAGCAGTTCTTC.

This clonotype was found a few times. CDR3 region: CASSVGHGPNTIYF. The CDR3 bases are TGTGCCAGCAGCGTTGGACACGGACCTAACACCATATATTTT. V and J are TRBV9 and TRBJ1-3, with a tentative D call TRBD1 (5 bases). The CDR3 spans 14 residues. Per germline, CDR1 SGDLS and CDR2 YYNGEE. V shed 2 bases and J shed 7 bases, with 13 bases lying between them.

CDR3 in amino acids: CAISEKGAYEQYF. The CDR3, as DNA: TGTGCCATCAGTGAGAAGGGTGCCTACGAGCAGTACTTC. This rearrangement joins TRBV10-3 to TRBJ2-7; D unclear. Per germline, CDR1 ENHRY and CDR2 SYGVKD. The CDR3 totals 13 residues. Trimming left V 2 bases short and J 2 bases short, with 7 bases between.

This clonotype showed up many times. The V call is TRBV5-1, the J call TRBJ2-1; 7 bases align to TRBD2. The CDR3 spans 15 residues. Looked up from germline, CDR1 is SGHRS and CDR2 is YFSETQ. J was trimmed by 4 bases and V by 4 bases; bases with no gene match: 8. CDR3 in amino acids: CASSPAGEGYNEQFF. DNA of the CDR3: TGCGCCAGCAGCCCCGCGGGGGAGGGATACAATGAGCAGTTCTTC.

This clonotype showed up just a few times. The chain joins TRBV6-6 to TRBJ1-1, with D maybe TRBD1 (5 bases). The CDR3 covers 16 residues. CDR1 is MNHNY and CDR2 is SVGAGI in the germline V gene (reference sequence). Trimming shortened V by 2 bases and J by 3 bases, and 16 bases separated the two germline ends. Written as DNA, the CDR3 is TGTGCCAGCAGTTACGGCCGCTCCCGAGGGGACACTGAAGCTTTCTTT. This gives the protein CASSYGRSRGDTEAFF.

This clonotype has a count of ten or more. The chain uses TRBV9 and TRBJ2-6, with D unclear. This CDR3 contains 16 residues. Germline V CDR1 and CDR2: SGDLS, YYNGEE. Trimming removed 0 bases at V and 4 bases at J, with 11 bases between. The DNA for the CDR3 is TGTGCCAGCAGCGTAGGGAGCTTCGTAGGGGCCAACGTCCTGACTTTC. Encoded protein: CASSVGSFVGANVLTF. The whole variable domain, filled in from reference TRBV9 and TRBJ2-6, reads DSGVTQTPKHLITATGQRVTLRCSPRSGDLSVYWYQQSLDQGLQFLIQYYNGEERAKGNILERFSAQQFPDLHSELNLSSLELGDSALYFCASSVGSFVGANVLTFGAGSRLTVL.

This clonotype was picked up many times. The V and J genes are TRBV30 and TRBJ2-2; perhaps D is TRBD1 or TRBD2 (6 bases each). The CDR3 runs 13 residues. CDR1 GTSNPN and CDR2 SVGIG come from the germline V gene (reference sequence). V lost 2 bases, J lost 8 bases, and 12 bases lay in between. The chain's CDR3 is CAWSRGDAGELFF. The CDR3 DNA follows: TGTGCCTGGAGTAGGGGGGATGCTGGGGAGCTGTTTTTT.

The chain has TRBV11-2 and TRBJ2-5, with D maybe TRBD2 (6 bases). The CDR3 loop spans 14 amino acids. Germline loops: CDR1 SGHAT, CDR2 FQNNGV. Trimming cost V 5 bases and J 2 bases, with 12 bases left between them. The CDR3, as DNA: TGTGCCAGCAGCCCCTCGGACTATCAAGAGACCCAGTACTTC. It specifies CASSPSDYQETQYF.

This clonotype was observed at least ten times. The chain uses TRBV4-1 and TRBJ2-1; 8 nucleotides agree with TRBD2. V gave up 0 bases and J gave up 2 bases; unmatched junction bases: 3. CDR3 size: 16 residues. Germline V lookup: CDR1 MGHRA, CDR2 YSYEKL. The CDR3 DNA reads TGCGCCAGCAGCCAAGATCAGCGGGGGACCTACAATGAGCAGTTCTTC. Its translation: CASSQDQRGTYNEQFF.

The sample holds a few counts of this clonotype. The rearrangement joins TRBV6-1 to TRBJ2-5; D may be TRBD2 (6 bases). This CDR3 has 14 amino acids. Trimming stripped 6 bases from V and 4 bases from J, with 15 bases between. Germline V gives CDR1 MNHNS, CDR2 SASEGT. CDR3 nucleotides: TGTGCCAGCAGCCCCTCGGGGGTATTAGAGACCCAGTACTTC. Translating it yields CASSPSGVLETQYF.

This clonotype was counted between two and nine times. The chain carries TRBV6-6 and TRBJ2-2; TRBD2 agrees at 13 bases. Looked up from germline, CDR1 is MNHNY and CDR2 is SVGAGI (reference sequence). With V trimmed by 4 bases and J by 2 bases, 4 bases remained unmatched. The CDR3 extends over 17 amino acids. The DNA for the CDR3 is TGTGCCAGCAGTTCTGGACTAGCGGGGGACAACACCGGGGAGCTGTTTTTT. Its translation: CASSSGLAGDNTGELFF.

This clonotype has ten or more counts. This chain connects TRBV20-1 to TRBJ1-2, with 11 bases identical to TRBD1. With 5 bases clipped from V and 3 bases from J, the junction kept 8 bases outside the gene matches. Germline V gives CDR1 DFQATT, CDR2 SNEGSKA (reference sequence). This CDR3 comprises 15 residues. The CDR3 DNA reads as TGCAGTGCTGCTCGGGACAGGGGGAGACACTATGGCTACACCTTC. Its protein product is CSAARDRGRHYGYTF.

The rearrangement uses TRBV7-6 and TRBJ1-1, with TRBD1 identical over 8 bases. The trim removed 4 bases at V and 3 bases at J, leaving 10 bases unmatched. The CDR3 is 16 amino acids. CDR1 is SGHVS and CDR2 is FNYEAQ in the germline V gene. The CDR3 sequence is CASSSRQGLSHTEAFF. The DNA of the CDR3 is TGTGCCAGCAGCTCGAGACAGGGGCTTAGTCACACTGAAGCTTTCTTT. Based on the CDR3 plus reference TRBV7-6 and TRBJ1-1, the full variable domain is GAGVSQSPRYKVTKRGQDVALRCDPISGHVSLYWYRQALGQGPEFLTYFNYEAQQDKSGLPNDRFSAERPEGSISTLTIQRTEQRDSAMYRCASSSRQGLSHTEAFFGQGTRLTVV.

This clonotype has just a few counts. CDR3 sequence: CSAPPRQGAGKGYTF. CDR3 coding DNA: TGCAGTGCTCCCCCACGACAGGGGGCGGGGAAGGGCTACACCTTC. The chain uses TRBV20-1 and TRBJ1-2; 10 nucleotides line up with TRBD1. The V and J ends lost 5 bases and 8 bases, in that order; junction bases with no gene match: 14. The CDR3 contains 15 residues. Germline V gives CDR1 DFQATT, CDR2 SNEGSKA (reference sequence).

This clonotype was seen more than once but under ten times. This rearrangement joins TRBV12-5 to TRBJ1-5; D may be TRBD1 (5 bases). V gave up 6 bases and J gave up 1 base, with 10 bases separating them. Germline CDR1 and CDR2: LGHNT and FRNRAP. CDR3 size: 14 residues. CDR3 bases: TGTGCTAGTGGCCCGGGACGGAGCAATCAGCCCCAGCATTTT. Protein: CASGPGRSNQPQHF.

The chain links TRBV7-9 to TRBJ2-1; 8 nucleotides line up with TRBD2. After removal of 3 bases from V and 8 bases from J, the junction contained 6 bases not matched to a gene. The CDR3 has 14 residues. Per the germline V gene, CDR1 is SEHNR and CDR2 is FQNEAQ (reference sequence). This chain's CDR3 is CASSFQRGYHEQFF. CDR3 DNA sequence: TGTGCCAGCAGCTTCCAGCGGGGGTATCATGAGCAGTTCTTC.